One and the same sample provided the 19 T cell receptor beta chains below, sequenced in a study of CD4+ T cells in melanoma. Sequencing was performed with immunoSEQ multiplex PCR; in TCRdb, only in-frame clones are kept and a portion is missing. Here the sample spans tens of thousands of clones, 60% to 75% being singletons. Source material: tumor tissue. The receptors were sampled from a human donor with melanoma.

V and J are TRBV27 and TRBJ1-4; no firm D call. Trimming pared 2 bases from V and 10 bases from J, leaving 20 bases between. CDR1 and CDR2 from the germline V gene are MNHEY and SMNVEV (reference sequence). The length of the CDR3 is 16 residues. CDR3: CASSLEWAPPIGKLFF. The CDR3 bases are TGTGCCAGCAGTTTAGAGTGGGCTCCTCCAATCGGAAAACTGTTTTTT.

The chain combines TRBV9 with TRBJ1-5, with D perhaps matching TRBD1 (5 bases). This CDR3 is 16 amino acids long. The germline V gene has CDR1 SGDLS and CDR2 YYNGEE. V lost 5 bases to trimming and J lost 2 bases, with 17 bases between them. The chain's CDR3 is CASSYARGGGNQPQHF. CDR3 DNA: TGTGCCAGCAGTTACGCCCGGGGAGGGGGCAATCAGCCCCAGCATTTT.

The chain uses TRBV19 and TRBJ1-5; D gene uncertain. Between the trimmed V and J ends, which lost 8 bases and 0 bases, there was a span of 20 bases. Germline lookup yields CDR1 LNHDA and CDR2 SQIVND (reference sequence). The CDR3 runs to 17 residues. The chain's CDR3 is CASGDGPGGFSNQPQHF. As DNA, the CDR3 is TGTGCCAGTGGTGATGGGCCGGGAGGGTTTAGCAATCAGCCCCAGCATTTT.

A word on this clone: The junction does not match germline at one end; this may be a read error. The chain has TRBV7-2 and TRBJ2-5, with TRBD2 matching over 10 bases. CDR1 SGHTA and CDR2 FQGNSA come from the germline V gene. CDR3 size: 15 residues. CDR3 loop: CASSLGPAGGKGPHF. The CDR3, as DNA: TGTGCCAGCAGCTTAGGTCCAGCGGGGGGGAAGGGACCCCACTTC.

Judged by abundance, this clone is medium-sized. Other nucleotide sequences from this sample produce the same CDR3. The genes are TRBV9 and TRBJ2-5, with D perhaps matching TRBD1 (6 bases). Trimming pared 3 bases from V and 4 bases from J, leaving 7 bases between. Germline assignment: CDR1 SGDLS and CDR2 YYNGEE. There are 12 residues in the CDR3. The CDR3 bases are TGTGCCAGCAGCGGAGGGGGAGAGACCCAGTACTTC. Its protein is CASSGGGETQYF.

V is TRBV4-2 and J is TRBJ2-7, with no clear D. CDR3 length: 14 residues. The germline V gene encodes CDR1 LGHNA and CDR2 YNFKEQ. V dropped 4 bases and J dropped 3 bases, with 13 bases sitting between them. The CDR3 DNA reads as TGTGCCAGCAGCCCGCGCCCTCCACACTACGAGCAGTACTTC. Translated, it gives CASSPRPPHYEQYF.

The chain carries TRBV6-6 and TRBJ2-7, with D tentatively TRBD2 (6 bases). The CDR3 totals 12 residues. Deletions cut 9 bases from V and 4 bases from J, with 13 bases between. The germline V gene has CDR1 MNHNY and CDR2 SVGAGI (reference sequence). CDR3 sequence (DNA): TGTGCCAGTAGACTAGGGGTGTACGAGCAGTACTTC. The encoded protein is CASRLGVYEQYF.

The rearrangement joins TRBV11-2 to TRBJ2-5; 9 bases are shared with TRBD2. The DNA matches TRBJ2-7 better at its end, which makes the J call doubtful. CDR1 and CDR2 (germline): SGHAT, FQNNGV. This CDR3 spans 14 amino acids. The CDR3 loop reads CASSLAGGAYEQYF. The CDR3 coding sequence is TGTGCCAGCAGCTTGGCGGGGGGGGCCTACGAGCAGTACTTC.

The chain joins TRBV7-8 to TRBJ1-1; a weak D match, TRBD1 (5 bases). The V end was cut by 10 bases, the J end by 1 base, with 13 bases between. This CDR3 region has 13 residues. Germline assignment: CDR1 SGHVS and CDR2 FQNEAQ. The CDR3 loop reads CAIGGGENTEAFF. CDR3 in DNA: TGTGCCATCGGGGGGGGTGAGAACACTGAAGCTTTCTTT.

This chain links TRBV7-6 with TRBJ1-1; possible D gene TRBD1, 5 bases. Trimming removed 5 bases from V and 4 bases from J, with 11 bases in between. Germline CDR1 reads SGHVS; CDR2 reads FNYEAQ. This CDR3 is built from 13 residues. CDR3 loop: CASSRTGGTEAFF. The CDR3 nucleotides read TGTGCCAGCAGCCGGACGGGGGGCACTGAAGCTTTCTTT.

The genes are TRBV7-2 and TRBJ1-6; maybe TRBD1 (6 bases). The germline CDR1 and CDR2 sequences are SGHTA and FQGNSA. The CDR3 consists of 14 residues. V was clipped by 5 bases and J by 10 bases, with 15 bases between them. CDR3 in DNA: TGTGCCAGCAGCGCTACAGGGTGGAAGTCACCCCTCCACTTT. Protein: CASSATGWKSPLHF.

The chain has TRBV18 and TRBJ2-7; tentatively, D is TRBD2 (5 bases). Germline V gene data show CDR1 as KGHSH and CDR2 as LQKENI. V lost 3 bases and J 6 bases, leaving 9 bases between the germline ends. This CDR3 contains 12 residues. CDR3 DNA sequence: TGTGCCAGCTCACCGAGGGAAGGCGAGCAGTACTTC. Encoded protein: CASSPREGEQYF.

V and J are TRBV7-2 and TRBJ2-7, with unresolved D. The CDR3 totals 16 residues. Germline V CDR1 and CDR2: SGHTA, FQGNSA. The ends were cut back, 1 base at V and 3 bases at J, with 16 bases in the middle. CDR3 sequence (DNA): TGTGCCAGCAGCTTAGTCTCTGGTGGCGGAAACTACGAGCAGTACTTC. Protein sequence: CASSLVSGGGNYEQYF.

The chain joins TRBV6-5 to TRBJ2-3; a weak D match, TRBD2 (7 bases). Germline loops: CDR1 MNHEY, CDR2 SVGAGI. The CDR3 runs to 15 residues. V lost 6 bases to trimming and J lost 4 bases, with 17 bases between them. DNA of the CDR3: TGTGCCAGCAGACACATTCGGGGGGCTGCAGATACGCAGTATTTT. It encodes CASRHIRGAADTQYF.

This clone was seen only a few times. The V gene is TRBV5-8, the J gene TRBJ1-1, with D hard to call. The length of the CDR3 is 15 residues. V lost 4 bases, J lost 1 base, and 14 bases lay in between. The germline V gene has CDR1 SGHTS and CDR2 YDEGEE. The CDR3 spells CASSQRLQRNTEAFF. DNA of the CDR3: TGTGCCAGCAGCCAGAGACTACAGAGGAACACTGAAGCTTTCTTT.

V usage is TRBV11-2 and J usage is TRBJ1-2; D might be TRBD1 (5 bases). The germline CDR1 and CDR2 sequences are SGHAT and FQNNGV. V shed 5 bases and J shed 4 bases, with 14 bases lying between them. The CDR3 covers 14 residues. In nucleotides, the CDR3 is TGTGCCAGCAGCCCCCGGGGGGGGACCTATGGCTACACCTTC. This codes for CASSPRGGTYGYTF.

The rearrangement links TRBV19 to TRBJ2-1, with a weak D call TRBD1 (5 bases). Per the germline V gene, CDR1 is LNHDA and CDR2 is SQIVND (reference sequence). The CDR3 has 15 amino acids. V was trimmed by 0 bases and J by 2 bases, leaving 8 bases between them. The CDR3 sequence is CASSIDAGPYNEQFF. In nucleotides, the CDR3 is TGTGCCAGTAGTATAGACGCAGGGCCCTACAATGAGCAGTTCTTC.

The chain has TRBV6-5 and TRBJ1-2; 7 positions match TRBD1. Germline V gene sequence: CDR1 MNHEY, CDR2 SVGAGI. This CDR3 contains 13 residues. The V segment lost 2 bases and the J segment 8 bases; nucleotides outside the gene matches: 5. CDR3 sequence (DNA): TGTGCCAGCAGTTACGAGGACAGGCCGGGCTACACCTTC. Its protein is CASSYEDRPGYTF.

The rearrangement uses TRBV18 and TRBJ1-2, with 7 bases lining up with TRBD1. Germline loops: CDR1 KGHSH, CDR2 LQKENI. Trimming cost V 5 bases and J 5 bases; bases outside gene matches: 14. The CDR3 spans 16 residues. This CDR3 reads CASSTNEGARHYGYTF. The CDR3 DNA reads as TGTGCCAGCTCAACTAACGAGGGGGCGCGTCATTATGGCTACACCTTC.